The TCR beta chain under discussion was sequenced for a study of human T cells and chemical hapten exposure. The wider study: Sensitization applied 2% DPC to roughly 2 cm by roughly 2 cm of upper inner arm skin. Study-wide results and caveats: Versus controls, expanded TCRs had significantly more large CDR3 similarity clusters.

The germline V gene has CDR1 KGHSH and CDR2 LQKENI. Trimming removed 4 bases at V and 4 bases at J, with 10 bases between. This CDR3 has 13 amino acids. Noted time point: patch test 2, 6 weeks after DPC sensitization. Specified treatment: therapeutic diphenylcyclopropenone sensitization with weekly scalp DPC. This clonotype was counted ten times or more. Its matching antigen is unknown. TCRdb re-called the RACE reads with MiXCR, one entry per CDR3 protein. The data contain about 350,000 distinct CDR3 sequences, about 6.3% of them singletons. V gene TRBV18 combines with J gene TRBJ1-1; D possibly corresponds to TRBD1 (5 bases). This specimen was whole blood, taken in connection with sensitization to the hapten diphenylcyclopropenone (DPC). This clonotype originated in a woman under 30 with alopecia areata. Some clones in this sample may be carry-over from other donors' samples. The DNA of the CDR3 is TGTGCCAGCTCACAGGGGAGGGGCACTGAAGCTTTCTTT. Its protein product is CASSQGRGTEAFF.